This TCR beta chain emerged from a study of blood T cell repertoires in COVID-19. In the source study's methods: Amplification of reference gene primers was used by the study to estimate nucleated cell counts. The repertoire was sequenced with immunoSEQ multiplex PCR; TCRdb's copy has only in-frame clones and lacks some. For V, J and clone size, that table is used; D and trimming come from the DNA. The data contain some 65,000 clones, 85% to 90% of them singletons. Trimming cost V 2 bases and J 6 bases, with 7 bases left between them. CDR1 MNHEY and CDR2 SVGEGT come from the germline V gene. CDR3 length equals 13 residues.

This clonotype originated in a man aged 80 or over with acute or convalescent COVID-19. The sequencing sample was made of peripheral blood. V usage is TRBV6-2 or TRBV6-3 and J usage is TRBJ2-2, with D possibly TRBD2 on 5 matching bases. CDR3 sequence: CASSYRRAGELFF. CDR3 coding DNA: TGTGCCAGCAGTTACCGGCGGGCCGGGGAGCTGTTTTTT.